This T cell receptor beta chain came from a study of shared clonotypes between healthy human individuals. General study results and limits: The study found about 5% of naive CD4 clonotypes shared across several donors. Rarefaction showed that sequencing of sorted subsets was incomplete (despite large depth).

With regard to this clone: Its antigen remains unidentified.

V lost 4 bases, J lost 2 bases, and 15 bases lay in between. This CDR3 comprises 15 residues. Germline V gene lookup returns CDR1 MGHRA and CDR2 YSYEKL. TCRdb keeps only in-frame clones here, not all; method: immunoSEQ multiplex PCR. The table records fewer than 3 million clones, around 90% of them present only once. A CD45RA+ naive subset and a CD45RA-negative memory subset were split from CD4+ cells. This chain connects TRBV4-1 to TRBJ2-7; TRBD1 is a possible D gene (6 bases). The sample taken for sequencing was naive CD4+ T cells from PBMCs. Subset noted: CD45RA+ positively selected. The sequence was obtained from a man aged 18 to 30 in good health. Some clones in this sample may be carry-over from other donors' samples. The CDR3 loop is CASSPNVQGTYEQYF. In DNA, the CDR3 is TGCGCCAGCAGCCCGAACGTCCAGGGGACCTACGAGCAGTACTTC.